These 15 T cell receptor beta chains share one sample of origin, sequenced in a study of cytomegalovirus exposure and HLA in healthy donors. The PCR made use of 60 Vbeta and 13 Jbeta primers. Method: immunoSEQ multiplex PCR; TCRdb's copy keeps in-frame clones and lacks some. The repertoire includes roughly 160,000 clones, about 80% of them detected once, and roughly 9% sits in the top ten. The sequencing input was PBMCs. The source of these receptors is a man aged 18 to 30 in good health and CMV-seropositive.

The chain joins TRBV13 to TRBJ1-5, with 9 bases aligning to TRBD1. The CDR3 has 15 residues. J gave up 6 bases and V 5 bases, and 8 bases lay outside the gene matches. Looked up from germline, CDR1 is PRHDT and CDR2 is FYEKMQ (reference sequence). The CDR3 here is CASSQGQGIGQPQHF. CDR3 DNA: TGTGCCAGCAGCCAGGGACAGGGAATTGGTCAGCCCCAGCATTTT.

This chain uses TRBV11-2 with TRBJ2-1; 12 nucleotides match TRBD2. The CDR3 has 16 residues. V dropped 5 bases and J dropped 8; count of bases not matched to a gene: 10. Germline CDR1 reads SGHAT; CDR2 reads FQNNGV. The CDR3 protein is CASSPRLAGAQHEQFF. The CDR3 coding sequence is TGTGCCAGCAGCCCCCGACTAGCGGGGGCTCAACATGAGCAGTTCTTC.

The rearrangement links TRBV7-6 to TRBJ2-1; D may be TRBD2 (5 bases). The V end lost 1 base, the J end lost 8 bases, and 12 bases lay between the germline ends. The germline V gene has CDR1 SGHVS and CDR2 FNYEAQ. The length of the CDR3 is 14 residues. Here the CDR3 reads CASSLGGLPHEQFF. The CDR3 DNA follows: TGTGCCAGCAGCTTAGGAGGACTCCCCCATGAGCAGTTCTTC. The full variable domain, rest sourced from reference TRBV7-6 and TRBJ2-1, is GAGVSQSPRYKVTKRGQDVALRCDPISGHVSLYWYRQALGQGPEFLTYFNYEAQQDKSGLPNDRFSAERPEGSISTLTIQRTEQRDSAMYRCASSLGGLPHEQFFGPGTRLTVL.

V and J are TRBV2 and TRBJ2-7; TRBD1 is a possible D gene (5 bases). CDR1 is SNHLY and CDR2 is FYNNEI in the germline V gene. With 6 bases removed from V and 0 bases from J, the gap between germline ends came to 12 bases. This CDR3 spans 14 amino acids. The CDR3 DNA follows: TGTGCCAGCAGGTCGGGCGGACACTCCTACGAGCAGTACTTC. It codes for CASRSGGHSYEQYF. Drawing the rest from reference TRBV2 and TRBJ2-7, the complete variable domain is EPEVTQTPSHQVTQMGQEVILRCVPISNHLYFYWYRQILGQKVEFLVSFYNNEISEKSEIFDDQFSVERPDGSNFTLKIRSTKLEDSAMYFCASRSGGHSYEQYFGPGTRLTVT.

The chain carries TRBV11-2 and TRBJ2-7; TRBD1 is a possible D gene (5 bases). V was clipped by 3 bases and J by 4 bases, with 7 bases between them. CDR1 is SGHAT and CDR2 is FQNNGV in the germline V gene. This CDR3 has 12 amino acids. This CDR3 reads CASSLQGYEQYF. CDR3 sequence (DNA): TGTGCCAGCAGCTTGCAGGGATACGAGCAGTACTTC.

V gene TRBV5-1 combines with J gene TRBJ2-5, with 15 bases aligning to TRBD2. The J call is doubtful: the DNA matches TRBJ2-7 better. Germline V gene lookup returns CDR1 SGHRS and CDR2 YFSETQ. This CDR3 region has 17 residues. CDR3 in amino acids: CASSKRTSGGVSYEQYF. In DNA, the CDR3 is TGCGCCAGCAGCAAAAGGACTAGCGGGGGGGTTTCCTACGAGCAGTACTTC.

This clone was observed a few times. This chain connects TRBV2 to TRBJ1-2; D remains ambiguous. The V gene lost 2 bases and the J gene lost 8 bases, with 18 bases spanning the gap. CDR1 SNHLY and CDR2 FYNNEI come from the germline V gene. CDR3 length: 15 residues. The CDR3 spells CASSEQLAGPGGYTF. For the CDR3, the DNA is TGTGCCAGCAGTGAACAGCTCGCGGGTCCGGGGGGCTACACCTTC.

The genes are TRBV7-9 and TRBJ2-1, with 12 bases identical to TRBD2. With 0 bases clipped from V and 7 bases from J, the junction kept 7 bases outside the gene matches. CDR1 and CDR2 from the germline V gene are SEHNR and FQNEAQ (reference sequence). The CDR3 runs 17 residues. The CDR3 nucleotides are TGTGCCAGCAGCTTAGCCCTGTCTAGCGGGGGGGGGAATGAGCAGTTCTTC. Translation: CASSLALSSGGGNEQFF.

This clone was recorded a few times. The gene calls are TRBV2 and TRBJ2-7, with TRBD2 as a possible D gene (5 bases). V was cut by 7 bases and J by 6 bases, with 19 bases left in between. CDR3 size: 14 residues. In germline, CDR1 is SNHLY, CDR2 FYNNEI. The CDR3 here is CASTYLDRRGEQYF. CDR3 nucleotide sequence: TGTGCCAGCACTTACCTGGACCGACGGGGCGAGCAGTACTTC.

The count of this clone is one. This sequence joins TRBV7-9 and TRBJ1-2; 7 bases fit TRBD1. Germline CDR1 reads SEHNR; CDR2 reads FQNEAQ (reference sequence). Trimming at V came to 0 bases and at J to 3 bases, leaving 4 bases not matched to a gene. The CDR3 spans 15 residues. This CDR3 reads CASSLARGQHYGYTF. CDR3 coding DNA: TGTGCCAGCAGCTTAGCGCGGGGACAGCACTATGGCTACACCTTC.

CDR3 in amino acids: CASSQEGGDTGELFF. The CDR3 DNA reads as TGCGCCAGCAGCCAAGAGGGAGGGGACACCGGGGAGCTGTTTTTT. The gene calls are TRBV4-3 and TRBJ2-2; 7 positions match TRBD2. The CDR3 totals 15 residues. CDR1 LGHNA and CDR2 YSLEER come from the germline V gene. The V segment lost 0 bases and the J segment 3 bases; nucleotides outside the gene matches: 1.

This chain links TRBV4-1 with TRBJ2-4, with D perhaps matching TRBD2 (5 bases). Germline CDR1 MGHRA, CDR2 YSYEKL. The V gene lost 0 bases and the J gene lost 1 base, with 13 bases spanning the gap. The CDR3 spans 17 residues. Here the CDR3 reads CASSQDLRGKAKNIQYF. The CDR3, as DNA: TGCGCCAGCAGCCAAGATCTTAGAGGGAAGGCCAAAAACATTCAGTACTTC.

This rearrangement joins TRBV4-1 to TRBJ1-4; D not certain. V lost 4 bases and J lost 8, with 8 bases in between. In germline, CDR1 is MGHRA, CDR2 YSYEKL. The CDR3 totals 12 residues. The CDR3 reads CASSPFGEKLFF. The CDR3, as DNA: TGCGCCAGCAGCCCCTTCGGGGAAAAACTGTTTTTT.

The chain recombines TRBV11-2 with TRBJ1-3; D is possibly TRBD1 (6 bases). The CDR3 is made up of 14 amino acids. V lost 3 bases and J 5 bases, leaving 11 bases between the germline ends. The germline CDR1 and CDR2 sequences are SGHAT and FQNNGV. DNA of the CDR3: TGTGCCAGCAGCTTTGGACAGCGTCGAAACACCATATATTTT. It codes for CASSFGQRRNTIYF.

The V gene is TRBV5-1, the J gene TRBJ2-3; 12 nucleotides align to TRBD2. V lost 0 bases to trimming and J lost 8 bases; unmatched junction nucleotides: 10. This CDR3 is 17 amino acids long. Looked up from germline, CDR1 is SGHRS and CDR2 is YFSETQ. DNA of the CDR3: TGCGCCAGCAGCTTGGCCCTAGCGGGAGGGAGAGGGGGTACGCAGTATTTT. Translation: CASSLALAGGRGGTQYF.